This T cell receptor (beta chain) was recovered during a study of shared T cell receptors in the human thymus. Data came from immunoSEQ multiplex PCR; TCRdb stores just in-frame clones and leaves some out. The table has approximately 660,000 clones, more than 75% seen once; the top ten hold about 0.01%. Trimming removed 7 bases at V and 1 base at J, with 16 bases between. Germline CDR1 is MGHDK and CDR2 is SYGVNS. The CDR3 is 15 amino acids. These data also featured in a second study, about human thymus T cells. That paper notes: Immunologically healthy infants in Finland undergoing congenital heart defect surgery were the donors. The thymus was resected at corrective cardiac surgery.

The source is a boy less than two years old with a congenital heart defect. V usage is TRBV25-1 and J usage is TRBJ1-1, with a tentative D call TRBD1 (5 bases). Input material: thymocytes. CDR3 coding DNA: TGTGCCAGCACCCAGAGTGGACACAAGAACACTGAAGCTTTCTTT. This encodes CASTQSGHKNTEAFF.